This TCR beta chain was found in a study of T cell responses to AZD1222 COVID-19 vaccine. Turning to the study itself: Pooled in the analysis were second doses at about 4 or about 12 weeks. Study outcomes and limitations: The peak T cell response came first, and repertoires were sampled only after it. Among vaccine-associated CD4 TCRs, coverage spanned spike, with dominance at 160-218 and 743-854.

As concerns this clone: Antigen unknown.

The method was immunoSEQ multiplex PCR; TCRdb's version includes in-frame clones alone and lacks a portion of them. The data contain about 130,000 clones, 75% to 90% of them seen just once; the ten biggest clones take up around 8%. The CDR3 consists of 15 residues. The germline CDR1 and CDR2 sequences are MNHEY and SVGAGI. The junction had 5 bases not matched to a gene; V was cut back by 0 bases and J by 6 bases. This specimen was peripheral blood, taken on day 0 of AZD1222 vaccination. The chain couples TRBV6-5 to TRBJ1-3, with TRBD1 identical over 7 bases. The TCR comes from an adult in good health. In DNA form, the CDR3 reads TGTGCCAGCAGTTACTCCCCGGGACAGAAAAACACCATATATTTT. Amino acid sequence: CASSYSPGQKNTIYF.